A single sample gave rise to the 15 T cell receptor beta chains below, sequenced in a study of T cells in Graves' hyperthyroidism and ophthalmopathy. From RNA transcripts, TCR beta CDR3 regions were amplified. The TCR CDR3 first-round RT-PCR relied on the HTBI primer set. TCRdb fed the multiplex PCR reads into MiXCR, producing one record per CDR3 protein. The sample contains fewer than 650,000 distinct CDR3 sequences, 11% to 15% of which appear only once. The sequenced material came from blood. These receptors were collected from a young woman with Graves' ophthalmopathy.

In this sample, this clonotype turned up a few times. J is TRBJ2-3 and V is TRBV4-3; 8 bases match TRBD1. The CDR3 is made up of 16 amino acids. CDR1 and CDR2 from the germline V gene are LGHNA and YSLEER. V dropped 4 bases and J dropped 0; count of bases not matched to a gene: 6. The CDR3 DNA is TGCGCCAGCAGCCGGATCGGACAGGGTAGCACAGATACGCAGTATTTT. As protein: CASSRIGQGSTDTQYF.

This clonotype has only a few counts. J is TRBJ1-2 and V is TRBV12-3 or TRBV12-4; D is unresolved. V was trimmed by 1 base and J by 5 bases, leaving 8 bases between them. The CDR3 contains 13 residues. DNA of the CDR3: TGTGCCAGCAGTTTAGTCGAATGGTATGGCTACACCTTC. Translated, it gives CASSLVEWYGYTF.

This clonotype showed up many times. The chain recombines TRBV5-6 with TRBJ1-1; TRBD1 aligns across 7 bases. The CDR3 runs 16 residues. Germline assignment: CDR1 SGHDT and CDR2 YYEEEE. J lost 4 bases, V lost 2 bases, and 11 bases had no gene match. The CDR3 region is CASSLGQAQWGTEAFF. In nucleotides, the CDR3 is TGTGCCAGCAGCTTAGGACAGGCCCAATGGGGCACTGAAGCTTTCTTT.

In its sample, this clonotype was seen many times. The rearrangement joins TRBV12-3 or TRBV12-4 to TRBJ2-1; D could derive from TRBD1 or TRBD2 (5 bases each). The CDR3 is 14 residues long. V lost 5 bases to trimming and J lost 4 bases, with 12 bases between them. The CDR3 region is CASSPSGRYNEQFF. The CDR3 DNA follows: TGTGCCAGCAGTCCCTCGGGGCGGTACAATGAGCAGTTCTTC.

This clonotype was seen repeatedly, ten times or more. V gene TRBV20-1 combines with J gene TRBJ2-1, with TRBD1 matching over 9 bases. After removal of 6 bases from V and 4 bases from J, the junction contained 10 bases not matched to a gene. CDR3 length: 15 residues. CDR1 is DFQATT and CDR2 is SNEGSKA in the germline V gene (reference sequence). This chain's CDR3 is CSATFRTGAYNEQFF. In nucleotides, the CDR3 is TGCAGTGCAACCTTTAGGACAGGGGCTTACAATGAGCAGTTCTTC.

There are a few counts of this clonotype. The rearrangement links TRBV24-1 to TRBJ2-7; 10 bases align to TRBD2. The CDR3 extends over 17 amino acids. After removal of 4 bases from V and 3 bases from J, the junction contained 11 bases not matched to a gene. Germline lookup yields CDR1 KGHDR and CDR2 SFDVKD. CDR3 protein: CATSDRSASGGDYEQYF. The DNA for the CDR3 is TGTGCCACCAGTGACCGATCCGCGAGCGGGGGGGACTACGAGCAGTACTTC.

The table lists this clonotype with many counts. The chain is built from TRBV7-3 and TRBJ1-2; D is undetermined. Trimming took 5 bases from V and 7 from J, leaving 14 bases between them. The length of the CDR3 is 13 residues. Germline V gives CDR1 SGHTA, CDR2 FQGTGA. DNA of the CDR3: TGTGCCAGCAGCCAGACGGTCTCCAGTGGCTACACCTTC. It yields the protein CASSQTVSSGYTF.

In regard to this clonotype: A much larger clone differs by one base, so this may be a read error. The gene calls are TRBV5-4 and TRBJ2-5; D tentatively reads TRBD1 or TRBD2 (5 bases each). The germline gives CDR1 SGHNT, CDR2 YYREEE (reference sequence). Trimming took 2 bases from V and 9 from J, leaving 11 bases between them. CDR3 length: 12 amino acids. The CDR3 is CASSFGDEAQYF. DNA of the CDR3: TGTGCCAGCAGCTTTGGGGACGAGGCCCAGTACTTC.

This clonotype showed up many times. The V gene is TRBV5-1, the J gene TRBJ1-4, with TRBD1 matching over 9 bases. The CDR3 spans 17 residues. V shed 0 bases and J 5 bases; nucleotides not matched to a gene: 8. Germline V lookup: CDR1 SGHRS, CDR2 YFSETQ. The CDR3 region has the DNA TGCGCCAGCAGCTTGGCCCCAGGGACAGGGAAAAATGAAAAACTGTTTTTT. It encodes CASSLAPGTGKNEKLFF.

This clonotype has a count of ten or more. Compared with germline, one end of the junction differs, possibly owing to a read error. The chain is built from TRBV29-1 and TRBJ1-2; possibly TRBD1 for D (5 bases). The germline CDR1 and CDR2 sequences are SQVTM and ANQGSEA. The CDR3 is made up of 10 amino acids. Written as DNA, the CDR3 is TGCAGCGTTGAGGCAGGGATTCTACACTTC. Its translation: CSVEAGILHF.

The V and J genes are TRBV12-3 or TRBV12-4 and TRBJ1-1, with D tentatively TRBD1 (6 bases). This CDR3 is 15 amino acids long. V lost 1 base and J 5 bases, leaving 14 bases between the germline ends. CDR3 coding DNA: TGTGCCAGCAGTTTAGGTCAGGGGATATATACTGAAGCTTTCTTT. Its protein product is CASSLGQGIYTEAFF.

The chain links TRBV19 to TRBJ2-5; 9 bases are a match to TRBD1. The CDR3 extends over 15 amino acids. With V trimmed by 7 bases and J by 5 bases, 11 bases remained unmatched. Germline V gives CDR1 LNHDA, CDR2 SQIVND (reference sequence). CDR3 DNA sequence: TGTGCCAGTATCATCCGAACAGGGGGCGGGGAGACCCAGTACTTC. Translated, it gives CASIIRTGGGETQYF.

The rearrangement links TRBV12-3 or TRBV12-4 to TRBJ1-2; weak D call: TRBD1 (6 bases). The CDR3 spans 15 residues. The V gene lost 6 bases and the J gene lost 1 base, with 15 bases spanning the gap. CDR3 loop: CASSPDRRVNYGYTF. CDR3 DNA: TGTGCCAGCAGCCCTGACAGGAGAGTTAACTATGGCTACACCTTC.

The J gene is TRBJ1-2, the V gene TRBV28; D gene ambiguous. With 2 bases removed from V and 2 bases from J, the gap between germline ends came to 12 bases. Germline V gives CDR1 MDHEN, CDR2 SYDVKM. The CDR3 runs 15 residues. CDR3 nucleotides: TGTGCCAGCAGTTTAGGAGTTAACGGCAACTATGGCTACACCTTC. Encoded protein: CASSLGVNGNYGYTF.

This clonotype was counted ten times or more. This chain links TRBV20-1 with TRBJ2-5; the match to TRBD2 covers 8 bases. The CDR3 runs to 13 residues. Germline CDR1 DFQATT, CDR2 SNEGSKA (reference sequence). The ends lost 3 bases at V and 4 bases at J; junction bases unmatched: 4. The CDR3 coding sequence is TGCAGTGCTAGCGGGAGGGCCGCAGAGACCCAGTACTTC. Protein: CSASGRAAETQYF.